The subject of this entry is one TCR beta chain. No antigen is known for it. Produced via immunoSEQ multiplex PCR; TCRdb's table is partial and in-frame only. The sample records 55,000 to 70,000 clones, 80% being singletons. These data are taken from a study of OX40 agonist ivuxolimab in advanced cancers. Study-level findings and limits: Both CD4+ and CD8+ T cell populations in blood had undergone clonal expansion by week 6 at 0.1 to 3.0 mg/kg.

The sequencing used CD4+ or CD8+ T cells sorted from blood, collected in a trial of the OX40 agonist ivuxolimab. This receptor was taken from an adult with an advanced solid tumor such as melanoma, head and neck, liver or kidney cancer.

The CDR3 protein is CASRSGQGAIEGYTF. The DNA for the CDR3 is TGTGCCAGCAGATCTGGACAGGGGGCAATTGAAGGCTACACCTTC. This sequence joins TRBV5-4 and TRBJ1-2, with TRBD1 identical over 11 bases. This CDR3 is built from 15 residues. V trimming: 5 bases; J trimming: 8 bases; junction bases outside the gene matches: 11. The germline gives CDR1 SGHNT, CDR2 YYREEE (reference sequence).